Listed below are T cell receptor beta chains from one sample, sequenced in a study of blood T cells in healthy people across ages. MiXCR was run by TCRdb on the 5' RACE reads, yielding one entry per CDR3 protein. The table records around 990,000 distinct CDR3 sequences, more than 30% of them present only once. Specimen: blood. The receptors were sampled from a man younger than 35 in good health. The CDR3 runs from the conserved cysteine through the conserved F or W. D genes are given only for firm matches. Not every row has a clone size; where given, it reads once, few, many or a size class.

V gene	D gene	clone size	J gene	CDR3 protein	CDR3 DNA
TRBV29-1	-	-	TRBJ1-1	CSVEARTNTEAFF	TGCAGCGTTGAAGCCAGGACGAACACTGAAGCTTTCTTT
TRBV3-1	-	-	TRBJ2-1	CASSPLFRFENEYNEQFF	TGTGCCAGCAGCCCACTCTTCAGGTTTGAAAACGAGTACAATGAGCAGTTCTTC
TRBV7-6	-	-	TRBJ2-3	CASSLAPQGTDTQYF	TGTGCCAGCAGCTTAGCGCCCCAGGGCACAGATACGCAGTATTTT
TRBV4-3	-	-	TRBJ1-2	CASSQDGKGGYTF	TGCGCCAGCAGCCAAGATGGGAAGGGGGGCTACACCTTC
TRBV19	-	-	TRBJ2-7	CASSRATPSSYEQYF	TGTGCCAGTAGTAGGGCGACGCCAAGCTCCTACGAGCAGTACTTC
TRBV30	-	-	TRBJ1-6	CAWSVPAGRDSPLHF	TGTGCCTGGAGTGTACCGGCAGGTCGGGATTCACCCCTCCACTTT
TRBV5-4	TRBD1	-	TRBJ2-1	CASRFGQGSYNEQFF	TGTGCCAGCAGATTCGGACAGGGCTCCTACAATGAGCAGTTCTTC
TRBV25-1	-	-	TRBJ2-1	CASRDHGEETQFF	TGTGCCAGCAGAGACCACGGCGAAGAGACCCAGTTCTTC
TRBV21-1	-	-	TRBJ2-5	CASSKNGRAGQETQYF	TGTGCCAGCAGCAAGAACGGCAGGGCAGGCCAAGAGACCCAGTACTTC
TRBV7-2	-	few	TRBJ1-4	CASSLTDATNEKLFF	TGTGCCAGCAGCTTGACAGATGCAACTAATGAAAAACTGTTTTTT
TRBV4-2	-	-	TRBJ1-2	CASSPKIEGEFGGYTF	TGTGCCAGCAGCCCTAAAATCGAAGGGGAATTCGGGGGCTACACCTTC
TRBV12-3/TRBV12-4	-	few	TRBJ2-7	CASSRTEPYEQYF	TGTGCCAGCAGTCGGACGGAACCCTACGAGCAGTACTTC
TRBV14	TRBD1	many	TRBJ2-1	CASSPDAFSGQGYNEQFF	TGTGCCAGCAGCCCAGATGCATTTTCGGGACAGGGATACAATGAGCAGTTCTTC
TRBV4-3	-	-	TRBJ1-2	CASSPTGLTGGYTF	TGCGCCAGCAGCCCTACGGGGCTGACCGGCGGCTACACCTTC
TRBV11-3	-	-	TRBJ2-2	CASSLEAGANTGELFF	TGTGCCAGCAGCTTAGAGGCAGGTGCTAACACCGGGGAGCTGTTTTTT
TRBV7-9	-	-	TRBJ2-7	CASIGQFPSSYEQYF	TGTGCCAGCATTGGACAGTTTCCCTCCTCCTACGAGCAGTACTTC
TRBV4-1	TRBD1	-	TRBJ2-1	CASKPGQSPNEQFF	TGCGCCAGCAAACCGGGACAGAGCCCCAATGAGCAGTTCTTC
TRBV19	-	-	TRBJ2-5	CASSIGYRQYF	TGTGCCAGTAGTATCGGCTACAGGCAGTACTTC
TRBV20-1	-	few	TRBJ1-2	CSASVPSGTLYGYTF	TGCAGTGCCTCGGTCCCATCCGGGACGCTTTATGGCTACACCTTC
TRBV20-1	-	few	TRBJ1-2	CSARPTPNYGYTF	TGCAGTGCTAGACCCACCCCTAACTATGGCTACACCTTC
TRBV9	-	-	TRBJ1-1	CASSVSAYARAGDTEAFF	TGTGCCAGCAGCGTAAGCGCGTATGCTCGAGCTGGGGACACTGAAGCTTTCTTT
TRBV2	TRBD2	few	TRBJ2-1	CASSDGGGSYNEQFF	TGTGCCAGCAGTGACGGGGGGGGTTCCTACAATGAGCAGTTCTTC
TRBV20-1	-	-	TRBJ1-1	CSARDGGSGETEAFF	TGCAGTGCTAGAGATGGCGGGAGCGGCGAGACCGAAGCTTTCTTT
TRBV9	TRBD2	-	TRBJ2-5	CASDPAGEKETQYF	TGTGCCAGCGACCCAGCGGGGGAGAAAGAGACCCAGTACTTC
TRBV7-6	TRBD1	-	TRBJ2-3	CASSSYDRADTDTQYF	TGTGCCAGCAGCTCTTATGACAGGGCGGACACAGATACGCAGTATTTT
TRBV15	TRBD2	few	TRBJ2-1	CATSRQSGGAYNEQFF	TGTGCCACCAGCAGGCAAAGCGGGGGGGCGTACAATGAGCAGTTCTTC
TRBV13	-	few	TRBJ1-6	CASSTQGSPLHF	TGTGCCAGCAGCACTCAGGGATCACCCCTCCACTTT
TRBV12-3/TRBV12-4	TRBD2	-	TRBJ2-3	CASSLRLAGNADVQYF	TGTGCCAGCAGTTTACGGCTAGCGGGGAACGCAGATGTGCAGTATTTT
TRBV2	-	few	TRBJ2-1	CAGSSSYNEQFF	TGTGCCGGCTCGAGCTCCTACAATGAGCAGTTCTTC
TRBV4-3	-	-	TRBJ2-3	CASSPAGAGTDTQYF	TGCGCCAGCAGCCCCGCGGGGGCCGGGACAGATACGCAGTATTTT
TRBV18	-	-	TRBJ2-5	CASSPPLAPGATQYF	TGTGCCAGCTCACCACCCCTCGCACCGGGAGCGACCCAGTACTTC
TRBV5-1	TRBD1	-	TRBJ1-1	CASSLGGQRNTEAFF	TGCGCCAGCAGCTTGGGGGGACAGAGGAACACTGAAGCTTTCTTT
TRBV20-1	-	few	TRBJ2-7	CSANSDAYEQYF	TGCAGTGCTAACAGTGATGCCTACGAGCAGTACTTC
TRBV9	-	few	TRBJ2-3	CASSTAVRTDTQYF	TGTGCCAGCAGCACCGCAGTTCGCACAGATACGCAGTATTTT
TRBV18	-	-	TRBJ1-2	CAGSPQSSNGYTF	TGTGCCGGCTCACCACAAAGCAGTAATGGCTACACCTTC
TRBV6-6	-	-	TRBJ2-2	CASFLSPGELFF	TGTGCCAGCTTCCTCTCGCCCGGGGAGCTGTTTTTT
TRBV11-2	TRBD1	few	TRBJ1-1	CASSKIQGAGEAFF	TGTGCCAGCAGCAAAATACAGGGGGCTGGTGAAGCTTTCTTT
TRBV9	-	-	TRBJ1-5	CASSVEGGGPQHF	TGTGCCAGCAGCGTAGAAGGAGGGGGGCCCCAGCATTTT
TRBV25-1	-	-	TRBJ2-2	CASSVEGITGELFF	TGTGCCAGCAGTGTCGAGGGAATCACCGGGGAGCTGTTTTTT
TRBV28	TRBD1	-	TRBJ1-5	CASSPGGTGKGNQPQHF	TGTGCCAGCAGTCCGGGAGGGACAGGGAAGGGCAATCAGCCCCAGCATTTT
TRBV20-1	-	-	TRBJ2-2	CSVRGLPGELFF	TGCAGTGTTCGAGGACTACCCGGGGAGCTGTTTTTT
TRBV11-2	-	few	TRBJ1-6	CASSLLRGGFSYNSPLHF	TGTGCCAGCAGCTTATTGAGGGGCGGCTTCTCCTATAATTCACCCCTCCACTTT
TRBV9	-	few	TRBJ1-1	CASSPYQTYTEAFF	TGTGCCAGCAGCCCCTACCAGACTTACACTGAAGCTTTCTTT
TRBV4-3	-	-	TRBJ1-5	CTSQGTAGGNQPQHF	TGCACCAGCCAAGGAACAGCCGGGGGCAATCAGCCCCAGCATTTT
TRBV29-1	-	once	TRBJ2-3	CSSRTLAEDTQYF	TGCAGCTCCAGGACCCTGGCTGAGGATACGCAGTATTTT
TRBV27	-	few	TRBJ1-2	CASSLTRDGGYGYTF	TGTGCCAGCAGTCTTACAAGGGACGGGGGGTACGGCTACACCTTC
TRBV2	-	-	TRBJ2-1	CATHRDLQFF	TGTGCCACCCACAGGGACCTACAGTTCTTC
TRBV12-3/TRBV12-4	-	-	TRBJ2-3	CASSFGGGFDTDTQYF	TGTGCCAGCAGTTTTGGAGGGGGTTTCGACACAGATACGCAGTATTTT
TRBV4-3	TRBD1	few	TRBJ1-6	CASSQDAQGARNSPLHF	TGCGCCAGCAGCCAAGATGCCCAGGGGGCGCGAAATTCACCCCTCCACTTT
TRBV7-9	TRBD2	-	TRBJ2-1	CASSPTGTSGIHEQFF	TGTGCCAGCAGCCCGACAGGGACTAGCGGGATCCATGAGCAGTTCTTC
TRBV29-1	-	few	TRBJ1-4	CSVLQSNEKLFF	TGCAGCGTTCTCCAGAGTAATGAAAAACTGTTTTTT
TRBV6-5	TRBD2	-	TRBJ2-7	CASSYLLAGDPYNEQYF	TGTGCCAGCAGTTACTTACTAGCGGGGGACCCCTACAATGAGCAGTACTTC
TRBV9	TRBD1	-	TRBJ1-4	CASSSQKGGQGIMKNWFF	TGTGCCAGCAGCTCCCAAAAAGGGGGACAGGGAATAATGAAAAACTGGTTTTTT